This is a list of T cell receptor beta chains from one sample in a study of tumor and adjacent non-tumor tissue in lung cancer. Using its own MiXCR run on the multiplex PCR reads, TCRdb lists one record per CDR3 protein. The data hold 120,000 or so distinct CDR3 sequences, with 66% observed a single time. The material sequenced was lung tumor tissue. These receptor sequences come from a man aged 30 to 39 with non-small cell lung cancer. CDR3s include the opening cysteine and the closing phenylalanine or tryptophan. The D gene is left open where the match is weak. The size entry is marked missing in some rows and otherwise reads once, few, many or a size class.

d_gene | abundance | j_gene | v_gene | CDR3aa | CDR3nt
TRBD2 | . | TRBJ2-3 | TRBV20-1 | CSVRVEQRDPLGTQYF | TGCAGTGTTAGAGTTGAGCAGCGGGACCCGCTTGGTACGCAGTATTTC
TRBD1 | many | TRBJ1-2 | TRBV4-2 | CASSHEQGAPGYTF | TGTGCCAGCAGCCACGAGCAGGGGGCGCCTGGCTACACCTTC
. | . | TRBJ2-7 | TRBV12-3/TRBV12-4 | CDSSPGRGYNEQYF | TGTGACAGCAGCCCCGGTAGGGGGTATAACGAGCAATACTTC
. | few | TRBJ1-5 | TRBV6-1 | CASRNQSNQPQHF | TGTGCCAGCAGGAACCAAAGCAATCAGCCCCAGCATTTT
TRBD2 | . | TRBJ2-3 | TRBV10-2 | CVSKSSGPSSQYF | TGCGTCAGCAAATCTAGCGGCCCCAGCTCGCAGTATTTT
. | . | TRBJ2-7 | TRBV12-3/TRBV12-4 | CASGFSGTDERYF | TGTGCCAGCGGTTTTTCCGGTACGGACGAGCGGTACTTC
TRBD2 | . | TRBJ2-7 | TRBV11-3 | CASSPAGASYDQYF | TGTGCTAGCAGCCCAGCGGGGGCCTCCTACGATCAGTACTTC
. | . | TRBJ2-2 | TRBV15 | CATSRWEWFGELFF | TGTGCCACCAGCAGATGGGAGTGGTTCGGGGAGCTGTTTTTT
. | . | TRBJ2-7 | TRBV4-1 | CASSQEASRLTDEQYF | TGCGCCAGCAGCCAAGAAGCCAGCAGGTTAACCGACGAGCAGTACTTC
. | once | TRBJ2-5 | TRBV7-8 | CASSVPRGARYF | TGTGCCAGCAGCGTTCCCCGGGGGGCCCGGTACTTC
. | . | TRBJ1-1 | TRBV11-1 | CASGFDWNTEAFF | TGTGCCAGCGGCTTCGACTGGAACACTGAAGCTTTCTTT